This section outlines one T cell receptor (beta chain) sequence together with its context. This receptor's antigen is unknown. No base quality values were provided; no much bigger clone lies one nucleotide off. This entry belongs to a study of control samples from healthy donors and cancer patients (TCRdb year 2020). V lost 5 bases and J lost 6 bases, and the count of bases not matched to a germline gene is 5. Reading from cysteine to phenylalanine, the CDR3 counts 15 amino acids. Only the CDR3 portion is preserved as DNA: 45 bases, with reading frame beginning at the first base. The germline V gene yields KGHDR for CDR1 and SFDVKD for CDR2. Library method: the immunoSEQ multiplex PCR assay. The clones in this table, taken by TCRdb from immuneACCESS, are in-frame only. Not every clone is retained; where verified, under half of the shortfall comes from an unresolved V gene, and the cause of the rest is unknown. The sample profile shows some 110,000 clones; 93% of them were found once. The ten largest clones represent 2% to 3% of the sample.

This TCR derives from a young man in good health. The source material was blood. Rearrangement joined TRBV24-1 to TRBJ2-1; 11 nucleotides in the junction match TRBD2. In nucleotides, the sequence is TGTGCCACCAGTGGTGGGACTAGCGGATCCAATGAGCAGTTCTTC. Translation gives CATSGGTSGSNEQFF.